This is a list of T cell receptor beta chains from one sample in a study of T cell responses to AZD1222 COVID-19 vaccine. TCRdb keeps only in-frame clones here, not all; method: immunoSEQ multiplex PCR. The repertoire includes approximately 150,000 clones, about 93% of them detected once, and 1.3% sits in the top ten. The sequenced sample was peripheral blood, obtained on day 0 of AZD1222 vaccination. These receptors originate from an adult in good health. CDR3s include the opening cysteine and the closing phenylalanine or tryptophan. A D gene is named only where the DNA matches it firmly. Size tells how often a clone was seen (once, few, many) or the class of an expanded clone, and some rows leave it out.

v_call	d_call	j_call	clone_size	cdr3_aa	cdr3_nt
TRBV7-2	TRBD1	TRBJ2-5	-	CASSTQGETQYF	TGTGCCAGCAGTACACAGGGGGAGACCCAGTACTTC
TRBV30	-	TRBJ1-2	-	CAWSVRGAHTF	TGTGCCTGGAGTGTTAGAGGGGCCCACACCTTC
TRBV28	-	TRBJ1-4	-	CASSSDAATNEKLFF	TGTGCCAGCAGTTCCGACGCGGCTACCAATGAAAAACTGTTTTTT
TRBV2	-	TRBJ1-5	-	CASSNTYSNQPQHF	TGTGCCAGCAGTAACACTTATAGCAATCAGCCCCAGCATTTT
TRBV19	-	TRBJ1-1	-	CASTPGSFNTEAFF	TGTGCCAGTACTCCCGGGAGTTTCAACACTGAAGCTTTCTTT
TRBV5-1	TRBD1	TRBJ1-2	-	CASSLGGTGASGYTF	TGCGCCAGCAGCTTGGGTGGGACAGGGGCGTCTGGCTACACCTTC
TRBV5-4	-	TRBJ1-4	-	CASSDRRSNEKLFF	TGTGCCAGCAGCGATCGACGGTCTAATGAAAAACTGTTTTTT
TRBV6-5	-	TRBJ1-1	-	CASSPQQGPNTEAFF	TGTGCCAGCAGCCCACAGCAGGGGCCAAACACTGAAGCTTTCTTT
TRBV4-1	-	TRBJ1-5	-	CASSQERGQVSRQPQHF	TGCGCCAGCAGCCAAGAGAGGGGCCAGGTAAGTCGTCAGCCCCAGCATTTT
TRBV7-6	TRBD1	TRBJ2-3	-	CASSLNFRGRGTDTQYF	TGTGCCAGCAGCCTCAACTTCAGGGGGCGCGGCACAGATACGCAGTATTTT
TRBV3-1/TRBV3-2	TRBD1	TRBJ1-1	-	CASSRTGANTEAFF	TGTGCCAGCAGCCGGACAGGGGCGAACACTGAAGCTTTCTTT
TRBV11-2	TRBD2	TRBJ2-1	-	CASSLVLAGGPEQFF	TGTGCCAGCAGCTTAGTTCTAGCGGGGGGTCCTGAGCAGTTCTTC
TRBV18	-	TRBJ1-6	once	CASSLTGGQYNSPLHF	TGTGCCAGCTCTCTTACAGGAGGACAGTATAATTCACCCCTCCACTTT
TRBV2	TRBD2	TRBJ2-1	-	CASGRLAGYNEQFF	TGTGCCAGCGGTCGACTAGCGGGCTACAATGAGCAGTTCTTC
TRBV24-1	-	TRBJ2-1	-	CATSAGGQGHNEQFF	TGTGCCACCAGTGCCGGGGGGCAGGGGCACAATGAGCAGTTCTTC
TRBV3-1/TRBV3-2	-	TRBJ1-5	-	CASSQSPRNQPQHF	TGTGCCAGCAGCCAATCCCCACGGAATCAGCCCCAGCATTTT
TRBV3-1/TRBV3-2	TRBD2	TRBJ2-5	-	CASSQAGLAGGVGETQYF	TGTGCCAGCAGCCAAGCCGGACTAGCGGGGGGCGTTGGGGAGACCCAGTACTTC
TRBV11-2	-	TRBJ2-3	-	CASSRGQLATFPSTDTQYF	TGTGCCAGCAGCCGTGGACAGCTTGCGACCTTTCCTAGCACAGATACGCAGTATTTT
TRBV14	-	TRBJ1-2	-	CASSPGQTYGYTF	TGTGCCAGCAGCCCCGGACAGACATATGGCTACACCTTC
TRBV5-1	TRBD1	TRBJ2-1	-	CASSLYRGNNEQFF	TGCGCCAGCAGCTTGTACAGGGGGAACAATGAGCAGTTCTTC
TRBV19	-	TRBJ1-4	-	CASSITGPPNEKLFF	TGTGCCAGTAGTATCACAGGCCCTCCTAATGAAAAACTGTTTTTT
TRBV20-1	-	TRBJ1-6	-	CSASTGWNSPLHF	TGCAGTGCTAGTACAGGGTGGAATTCACCCCTCCACTTT
TRBV6-5	-	TRBJ2-2	-	CVSKRENRAGELFF	TGTGTCAGCAAAAGGGAAAATCGGGCCGGGGAGCTGTTTTTT
TRBV5-1	-	TRBJ1-2	-	CASSFGGLDYGYTF	TGCGCCAGCAGCTTCGGGGGTTTGGACTATGGCTACACCTTC
TRBV27	-	TRBJ1-2	-	CASSLTGVHYGYTF	TGTGCCAGCAGTTTAACCGGAGTCCACTATGGCTACACCTTC
TRBV6-5	-	TRBJ1-1	-	CASRLTGLNTEAFF	TGTGCCAGCAGATTGACAGGATTGAACACTGAAGCTTTCTTT
TRBV28	-	TRBJ2-1	-	CASSPGARSYNEQFF	TGTGCCAGCAGTCCGGGGGCGCGCTCCTACAATGAGCAGTTCTTC
TRBV6-5	-	TRBJ2-5	-	CASSYVGTQYF	TGTGCCAGCAGTTACGTGGGGACCCAGTACTTC
TRBV5-4	-	TRBJ2-3	-	CASSFGANTQYF	TGTGCCAGCAGCTTCGGGGCCAATACGCAGTATTTT
TRBV5-6	-	TRBJ1-3	-	CASSLDAGLSSGNTIYF	TGTGCCAGCAGCTTGGACGCAGGGTTGAGCTCTGGAAACACCATATATTTT
TRBV5-8	-	TRBJ2-5	-	CASIPVYF	TGTGCCAGCATCCCAGTGTACTTC
TRBV10-3	TRBD2	TRBJ2-3	-	CATTLAGGGTDTQYF	TGTGCCACCACCCTAGCCGGGGGGGGCACAGATACGCAGTATTTT
TRBV19	-	TRBJ1-2	-	CASSMDSRYGYTF	TGTGCCAGTAGTATGGACAGCCGCTATGGCTACACCTTC
TRBV6-2/TRBV6-3	TRBD2	TRBJ2-4	-	CASSYPSRAGNIQYF	TGTGCCAGCAGTTACCCAAGTAGAGCGGGGAACATTCAGTACTTC
TRBV28	TRBD1	TRBJ1-5	-	CASSPPGQNNQPQHF	TGTGCCAGCAGCCCACCGGGACAGAACAATCAGCCCCAGCATTTT
TRBV11-2	TRBD2	TRBJ2-1	-	CAIREAGIQFF	TGTGCCATACGGGAGGCGGGGATTCAGTTCTTC
TRBV5-1	TRBD2	TRBJ2-3	-	CASSPSGGTRTDTQYF	TGCGCCAGCAGCCCAAGCGGGGGAACACGGACAGATACGCAGTATTTT
TRBV24-1	TRBD1	TRBJ1-1	-	CATSALGQRKGAFF	TGTGCCACCAGTGCTCTGGGACAGCGAAAGGGAGCTTTCTTT
TRBV29-1	-	TRBJ1-5	-	CSVLDGHSNQPQHF	TGCAGCGTTTTGGATGGTCATAGCAATCAGCCCCAGCATTTT
TRBV2	TRBD1	TRBJ2-1	-	CASRLLDRANEQFF	TGTGCCAGCAGGCTCCTCGACAGGGCCAATGAGCAGTTCTTC
TRBV11-2	-	TRBJ1-6	-	CASSPLTAGIQDAPLHF	TGTGCCAGCAGCCCCCTGACCGCGGGCATTCAAGATGCACCCCTCCACTTT
TRBV5-5	-	TRBJ2-3	once	CASSFNTDTQYF	TGTGCCAGCAGCTTCAACACAGATACGCAGTATTTT
TRBV19	TRBD2	TRBJ2-5	-	CASSIGSLAGGLGETQYF	TGTGCCAGTAGTATAGGTTCACTAGCGGGAGGGTTGGGAGAGACCCAGTACTTC
TRBV7-2	-	TRBJ2-5	-	CASSTQRTPQETQYF	TGTGCCAGCAGCACCCAGCGAACACCCCAAGAGACCCAGTACTTC
TRBV19	TRBD2	TRBJ2-1	-	CASSMGGGAVYEQFF	TGTGCCAGTAGTATGGGCGGGGGGGCCGTCTATGAGCAGTTCTTC
TRBV7-9	TRBD2	TRBJ2-3	-	CASRKAGGSTDTQYF	TGTGCCAGCAGGAAGGCGGGGGGCAGCACAGATACGCAGTATTTT
TRBV5-1	-	TRBJ2-3	-	CASSLESRGDTQYF	TGCGCCAGCAGCTTGGAGTCTAGGGGAGATACGCAGTATTTT